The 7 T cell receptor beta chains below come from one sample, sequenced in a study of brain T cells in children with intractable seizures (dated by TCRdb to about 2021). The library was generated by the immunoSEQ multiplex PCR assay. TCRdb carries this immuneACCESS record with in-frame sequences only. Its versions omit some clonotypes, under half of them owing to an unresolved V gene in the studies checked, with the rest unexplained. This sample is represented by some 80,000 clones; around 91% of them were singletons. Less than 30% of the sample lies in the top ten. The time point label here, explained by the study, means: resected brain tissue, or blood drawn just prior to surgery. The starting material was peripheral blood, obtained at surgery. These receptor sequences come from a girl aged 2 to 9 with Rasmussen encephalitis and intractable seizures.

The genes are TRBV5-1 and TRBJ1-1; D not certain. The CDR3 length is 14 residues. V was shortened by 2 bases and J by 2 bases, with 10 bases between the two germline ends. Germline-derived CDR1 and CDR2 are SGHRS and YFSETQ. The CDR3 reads CASSFGPPNTEAFF. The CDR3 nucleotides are TGCGCCAGCAGCTTTGGCCCGCCAAACACTGAAGCTTTCTTT.

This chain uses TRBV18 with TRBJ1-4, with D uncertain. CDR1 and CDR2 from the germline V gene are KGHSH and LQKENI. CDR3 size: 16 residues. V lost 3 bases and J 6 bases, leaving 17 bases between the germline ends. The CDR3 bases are TGTGCCAGCTCACCGTTAGCCGGGATCGGAGATGAAAAACTGTTTTTT. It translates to CASSPLAGIGDEKLFF.

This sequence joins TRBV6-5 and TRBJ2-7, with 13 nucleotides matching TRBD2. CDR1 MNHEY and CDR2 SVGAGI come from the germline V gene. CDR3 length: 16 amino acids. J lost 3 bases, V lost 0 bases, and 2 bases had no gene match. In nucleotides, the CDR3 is TGTGCCAGCAGTTACTCGAGACTAGCGGGGGGCTACGAGCAGTACTTC. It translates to CASSYSRLAGGYEQYF.

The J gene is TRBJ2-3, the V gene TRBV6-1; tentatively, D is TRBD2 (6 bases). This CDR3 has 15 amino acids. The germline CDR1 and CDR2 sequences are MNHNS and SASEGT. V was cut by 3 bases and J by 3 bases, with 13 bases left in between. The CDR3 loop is CASSDPGDSTDTQYF. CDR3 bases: TGTGCCAGCAGTGACCCGGGGGATTCGACAGATACGCAGTATTTT.

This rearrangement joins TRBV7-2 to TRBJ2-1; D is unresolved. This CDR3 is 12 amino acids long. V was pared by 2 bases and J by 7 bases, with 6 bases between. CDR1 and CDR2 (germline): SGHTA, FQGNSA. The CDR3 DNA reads TGTGCCAGCAGCTTAAAGGTAAATGAGCAGTTCTTC. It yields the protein CASSLKVNEQFF. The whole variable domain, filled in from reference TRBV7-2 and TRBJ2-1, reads GAGVSQSPSNKVTEKGKDVELRCDPISGHTALYWYRQSLGQGLEFLIYFQGNSAPDKSGLPSDRFSAERTGGSVSTLTIQRTQQEDSAVYLCASSLKVNEQFFGPGTRLTVL.

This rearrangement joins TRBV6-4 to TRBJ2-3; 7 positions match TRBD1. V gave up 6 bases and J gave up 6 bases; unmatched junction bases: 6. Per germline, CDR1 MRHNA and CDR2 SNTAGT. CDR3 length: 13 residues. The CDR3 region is CASRKTGVDTQYF. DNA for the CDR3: TGTGCCAGCAGGAAAACAGGGGTTGATACGCAGTATTTT.

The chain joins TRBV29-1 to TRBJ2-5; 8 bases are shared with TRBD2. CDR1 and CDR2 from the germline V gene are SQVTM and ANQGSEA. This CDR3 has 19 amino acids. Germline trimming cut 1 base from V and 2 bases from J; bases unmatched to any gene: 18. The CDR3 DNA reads TGCAGCGTTGAAGTTCTGCCAGGGCCGGGACTAGGGACTCAAGAGACCCAGTACTTC. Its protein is CSVEVLPGPGLGTQETQYF.